What follows are 29 T cell receptor beta chains derived from one specimen sequenced in a study of blood T cell repertoires in COVID-19. Some clones are missing from TCRdb's copy, which holds only in-frame ones; the method was immunoSEQ multiplex PCR. This table has roughly 410,000 clones, roughly 90% appearing once. The sample taken for sequencing was peripheral blood. These receptors were collected from a man aged 40-49 years with acute or convalescent COVID-19.

The chain carries TRBV9 and TRBJ2-5, with TRBD2 identical over 8 bases. This CDR3 is built from 17 residues. Germline assignment: CDR1 SGDLS and CDR2 YYNGEE. V dropped 4 bases and J dropped 2; count of bases not matched to a gene: 13. The CDR3 DNA sequence: TGTGCCAGCAGCCCCCGCGGGAGCGGGGGACCACAAGAGACCCAGTACTTC. Amino acids: CASSPRGSGGPQETQYF. The variable domain in full, with the rest retrieved from reference TRBV9 and TRBJ2-5, is DSGVTQTPKHLITATGQRVTLRCSPRSGDLSVYWYQQSLDQGLQFLIQYYNGEERAKGNILERFSAQQFPDLHSELNLSSLELGDSALYFCASSPRGSGGPQETQYFGPGTRLLVL.

The chain has TRBV5-4 and TRBJ2-7; 12 nucleotides align to TRBD2. The length of the CDR3 is 15 residues. The germline V gene has CDR1 SGHNT and CDR2 YYREEE (reference sequence). V shed 4 bases and J 3 bases; nucleotides not matched to a gene: 5. The CDR3 region is CASSRTSGNFYEQYF. CDR3 nucleotides: TGTGCCAGCAGCCGGACTAGCGGGAACTTCTACGAGCAGTACTTC.

V and J are TRBV6-2 or TRBV6-3 and TRBJ1-2, with 10 bases fitting TRBD1. The CDR3 has 18 residues. V trimming: 2 bases; J trimming: 4 bases; junction bases outside the gene matches: 13. CDR1 is MNHEY, CDR2 SVGEGT, per germline. In nucleotides, the CDR3 is TGTGCCAGCAGTTACCCCCGTAAGACAGGGGGCCTGTTCTATGGCTACACCTTC. Translating gives CASSYPRKTGGLFYGYTF.

The rearrangement uses TRBV7-2 and TRBJ2-7, with 7 bases aligning to TRBD1. The germline CDR1 and CDR2 sequences are SGHTA and FQGNSA. This CDR3 region has 14 residues. J gave up 2 bases and V 5 bases, and 6 bases lay outside the gene matches. The chain's CDR3 is CASSPGTAPYEQYF. The CDR3 nucleotides are TGTGCCAGCAGCCCGGGGACAGCTCCCTACGAGCAGTACTTC.

This chain connects TRBV4-1 to TRBJ1-1; D not certain. Germline-derived CDR1 and CDR2 are MGHRA and YSYEKL. The CDR3 loop spans 16 amino acids. Trimming removed 4 bases from V and 0 bases from J, with 15 bases in between. CDR3 sequence: CASSRGPEGVNTEAFF. Written as DNA, the CDR3 is TGCGCCAGCAGCCGCGGCCCCGAAGGAGTGAACACTGAAGCTTTCTTT.

This chain joins TRBV18 and TRBJ1-2, with D possibly matching TRBD1 (6 bases). Germline lookup yields CDR1 KGHSH and CDR2 LQKENI. The CDR3 covers 14 residues. The V gene lost 3 bases and the J gene lost 4 bases, with 12 bases spanning the gap. CDR3 loop: CASSPRQDTYGYTF. The DNA for the CDR3 is TGTGCCAGCTCACCCAGACAGGATACCTATGGCTACACCTTC.

This chain uses TRBV7-3 with TRBJ2-1; TRBD2 matches at 7 bases. CDR3 length: 19 residues. Trimming took 2 bases from V and 4 from J; bases not matched to a gene: 17. Germline V gene sequence: CDR1 SGHTA, CDR2 FQGTGA. The CDR3 DNA reads as TGTGCCAGCAGCTTAGGGACGGACGGACTAGGACGAGGTTACAATGAGCAGTTCTTC. Its protein is CASSLGTDGLGRGYNEQFF.

This clone was recorded once. V gene TRBV28 combines with J gene TRBJ1-1, with D perhaps TRBD1 (5 bases). The CDR3 contains 14 residues. Germline V lookup: CDR1 MDHEN, CDR2 SYDVKM. Trimming removed 5 bases from V and 7 bases from J, with 17 bases in between. CDR3 sequence reads: CASSPTGTLYEAFF. The CDR3 nucleotides are TGTGCCAGCAGTCCAACCGGGACTCTATATGAAGCTTTCTTT.

This sequence joins TRBV18 and TRBJ2-7, with 8 bases lining up with TRBD1. The CDR3 extends over 14 amino acids. Germline-derived CDR1 and CDR2 are KGHSH and LQKENI. V lost 4 bases, J lost 5 bases, and 7 bases stayed unmatched. The CDR3 DNA follows: TGTGCCAGCTCACTCTCGACAGGGGACAACGAGCAGTACTTC. Translating gives CASSLSTGDNEQYF.

The chain has TRBV30 and TRBJ1-6, with 10 nucleotides matching TRBD1. The CDR3 has 12 residues. V trimming: 5 bases; J trimming: 16 bases; junction bases outside the gene matches: 8. Germline assignment: CDR1 GTSNPN and CDR2 SVGIG (reference sequence). CDR3 residues: CAWETGGEKLHF. CDR3 in DNA: TGTGCCTGGGAGACAGGGGGCGAAAAACTCCACTTT.

In this sample, this clone turned up once. V and J are TRBV6-5 and TRBJ2-7, with 8 bases aligning to TRBD2. This CDR3 is 12 amino acids long. CDR1 is MNHEY and CDR2 is SVGAGI in the germline V gene. J was trimmed by 7 bases and V by 6 bases; bases with no gene match: 5. CDR3 bases: TGTGCCAGCAGGGGCGGGGGGCAGGAGCAGTACTTC. This gives the protein CASRGGGQEQYF.

The gene calls are TRBV5-5 and TRBJ2-7; TRBD2 matches at 7 bases. CDR1 is SGHKS and CDR2 is YYEKEE in the germline V gene (reference sequence). This CDR3 has 15 residues. V lost 3 bases to trimming and J lost 1 base; unmatched junction nucleotides: 7. CDR3 bases: TGTGCCAGCAGCTCTGGACTAGTAACGTCCTACGAGCAGTACTTC. Translated: CASSSGLVTSYEQYF.

This chain joins TRBV6-6 and TRBJ1-2; no clear D. V was pared by 6 bases and J by 8 bases, with 16 bases between. CDR3 size: 13 residues. Per germline, CDR1 MNHNY and CDR2 SVGAGI (reference sequence). The CDR3 protein is CASSPSPSGGYTF. The CDR3 bases are TGTGCCAGCAGCCCTAGTCCGTCCGGGGGCTACACCTTC.

This clone appeared a single time. The chain joins TRBV6-5 to TRBJ2-7; 8 nucleotides line up with TRBD2. V lost 4 bases and J lost 6; bases outside the gene matches: 11. The CDR3 has 15 residues. Germline V lookup: CDR1 MNHEY, CDR2 SVGAGI. The CDR3 is CASSSFPGTRGEQYF. The CDR3, as DNA: TGTGCCAGCAGTTCATTCCCCGGGACTAGGGGCGAGCAGTACTTC.

The chain joins TRBV9 to TRBJ1-6, with unresolved D. The germline V gene encodes CDR1 SGDLS and CDR2 YYNGEE. The length of the CDR3 is 15 residues. V was cut by 0 bases and J by 0 bases, with 4 bases left in between. The CDR3 spells CASSVGGSYNSPLHF. CDR3 nucleotide sequence: TGTGCCAGCAGCGTAGGAGGCTCCTATAATTCACCCCTCCACTTT.

In DNA form, the CDR3 reads TGCGCCAGCAGTGATTCTTTTGGCGGGAACTACGAGCAGTACTTC. Translated: CASSDSFGGNYEQYF. The V call is TRBV10-1, the J call TRBJ2-7; a weak D match, TRBD2 (6 bases). Germline values: CDR1 WNHNN, CDR2 SYGVQD (reference sequence). There are 15 residues in the CDR3. The V end was cut by 3 bases, the J end by 3 bases, with 15 bases between.

V usage is TRBV10-3 and J usage is TRBJ2-1, with TRBD2 matching over 7 bases. The CDR3 spans 13 residues. The junction had 4 bases not matched to a gene; V was cut back by 3 bases and J by 8 bases. Germline assignment: CDR1 ENHRY and CDR2 SYGVKD. CDR3 DNA sequence: TGTGCCATCAGTGAATCACTAGCGCATGAGCAGTTCTTC. Protein sequence: CAISESLAHEQFF.

The genes are TRBV28 and TRBJ2-4, with 8 bases aligning to TRBD1. The junction had 9 bases not matched to a gene; V was cut back by 3 bases and J by 2 bases. The CDR3 contains 17 residues. CDR1 MDHEN and CDR2 SYDVKM come from the germline V gene. Here the CDR3 reads CASSFRGRGLTKNIQYF. In nucleotides, the CDR3 is TGTGCCAGCAGTTTTCGGGGCAGGGGGCTAACCAAAAACATTCAGTACTTC.

The chain carries TRBV6-6 and TRBJ1-3, with D possibly TRBD1 on 6 matching bases. Per the germline V gene, CDR1 is MNHNY and CDR2 is SVGAGI (reference sequence). The CDR3 covers 14 residues. The ends were cut back, 10 bases at V and 4 bases at J, with 17 bases in the middle. The CDR3: CATRRGAEGNTIYF. The CDR3 nucleotides read TGTGCCACCCGACGGGGGGCAGAAGGAAACACCATATATTTT.

This rearrangement joins TRBV28 to TRBJ2-2; tentative D call: TRBD1 (5 bases). V lost 5 bases and J lost 5, with 27 bases in between. CDR3 length equals 19 residues. Germline V gene sequence: CDR1 MDHEN, CDR2 SYDVKM. The CDR3 region has the DNA TGTGCCAGCAGTAGGTATAGGGGCGCGGTATTAGCCCTTACCGGGGAGCTGTTTTTT. Translated: CASSRYRGAVLALTGELFF.

This sequence joins TRBV30 and TRBJ2-7; D is perhaps TRBD1 (6 bases). V lost 3 bases, J lost 5 bases, and 17 bases lay in between. From germline, CDR1 is GTSNPN and CDR2 SVGIG (reference sequence). The CDR3 spans 14 residues. CDR3 coding DNA: TGTGCCTGGAGCCCAACAGGGTTAGGGGACGAGCAGTACTTC. Translating gives CAWSPTGLGDEQYF.

The chain is built from TRBV4-1 and TRBJ1-6; TRBD1 aligns across 8 bases. Germline V gene sequence: CDR1 MGHRA, CDR2 YSYEKL. This CDR3 has 17 amino acids. The trim removed 2 bases at V and 10 bases at J, leaving 13 bases unmatched. The chain's CDR3 is CASSQHIPGTGRSPLHF. CDR3 in DNA: TGCGCCAGCAGCCAACACATTCCCGGGACAGGCCGATCACCCCTCCACTTT.

The chain links TRBV3-1 (or the pseudogene TRBV3-2) to TRBJ1-3; 7 bases agree with TRBD1. The CDR3 spans 21 residues. Germline trimming cut 0 bases from V and 0 bases from J; bases unmatched to any gene: 17. Germline assignment: CDR1 LGHDT and CDR2 YNNKEL (reference sequence). The CDR3 region is CASSQDSQTDGGQSSGNTIYF. CDR3 sequence (DNA): TGTGCCAGCAGCCAAGATTCTCAGACGGATGGGGGACAGAGCTCTGGAAACACCATATATTTT.

This chain uses TRBV4-1 with TRBJ2-1; TRBD1 matches 7 bases. The germline V gene encodes CDR1 MGHRA and CDR2 YSYEKL. V shed 4 bases and J 8 bases; nucleotides not matched to a gene: 11. The CDR3 contains 15 residues. The CDR3 loop reads CASSLRDSRNDEQFF. The CDR3 region has the DNA TGCGCCAGCAGCCTAAGGGACAGTCGTAACGATGAGCAGTTCTTC.

V usage is TRBV19 and J usage is TRBJ1-5; 7 bases map to TRBD1. Germline lookup yields CDR1 LNHDA and CDR2 SQIVND (reference sequence). This CDR3 has 15 residues. Germline trimming cut 7 bases from V and 5 bases from J; bases unmatched to any gene: 11. The CDR3 DNA is TGTGCCAGTACCGCCGGAGGGGGCGGTGATCAGCCCCAGCATTTT. This gives the protein CASTAGGGGDQPQHF.

The chain uses TRBV6-6 and TRBJ1-3; tentative D call: TRBD1 (6 bases). The germline V and J ends were trimmed by 0 bases and 0 bases, with 9 bases remaining between them. Germline CDR1 and CDR2: MNHNY and SVGAGI (reference sequence). The CDR3 has 16 residues. CDR3 coding DNA: TGTGCCAGCAGTTACTCGGGGGCGCGCTCTGGAAACACCATATATTTT. Translated, it gives CASSYSGARSGNTIYF.

CDR3: CASSPFSARNYGYTF. In DNA, the CDR3 is TGCGCCAGCAGCCCTTTCTCGGCCAGGAACTATGGCTACACCTTC. This chain links TRBV5-1 with TRBJ1-2; no reliable D call. The germline CDR1 and CDR2 sequences are SGHRS and YFSETQ. This CDR3 is 15 amino acids long. Deletions cut 4 bases from V and 2 bases from J, with 15 bases between.

V is TRBV28 and J is TRBJ1-4, with 8 positions matching TRBD1. Germline values: CDR1 MDHEN, CDR2 SYDVKM. The CDR3 length is 14 residues. The V segment lost 4 bases and the J segment 8 bases; nucleotides outside the gene matches: 6. CDR3 sequence (DNA): TGTGCCAGCAGTTGGGAGGACAGGGAGGAAAAACTGTTTTTT. Encoded protein: CASSWEDREEKLFF.

The chain joins TRBV10-3 to TRBJ2-5; D gene unclear. CDR1 is ENHRY, CDR2 SYGVKD, per germline. The CDR3 runs 12 residues. V lost 0 bases and J 5 bases, leaving 4 bases between the germline ends. The CDR3 loop is CAISESRETQYF. Here the CDR3 DNA reads TGTGCCATCAGTGAGTCGAGGGAGACCCAGTACTTC.